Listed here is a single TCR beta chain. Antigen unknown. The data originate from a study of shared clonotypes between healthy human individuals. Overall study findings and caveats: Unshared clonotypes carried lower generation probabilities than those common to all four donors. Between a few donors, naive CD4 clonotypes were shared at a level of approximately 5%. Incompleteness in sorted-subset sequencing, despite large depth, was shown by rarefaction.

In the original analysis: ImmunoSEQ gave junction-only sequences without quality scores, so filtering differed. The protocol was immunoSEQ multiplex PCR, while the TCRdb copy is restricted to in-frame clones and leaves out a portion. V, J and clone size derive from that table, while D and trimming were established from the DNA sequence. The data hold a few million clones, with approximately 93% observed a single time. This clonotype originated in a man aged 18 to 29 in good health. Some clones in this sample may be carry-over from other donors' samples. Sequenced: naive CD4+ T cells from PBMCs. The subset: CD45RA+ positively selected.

CDR3 bases: TGTGCCAGCAGTGGGGGGGGGCTATCTAATGAAAAACTGTTTTTT. It codes for CASSGGGLSNEKLFF. The chain carries TRBV6-1 and TRBJ1-4; a possible D gene is TRBD1 (6 bases). V gave up 4 bases and J gave up 3 bases, with 12 bases separating them. Germline V lookup: CDR1 MNHNS, CDR2 SASEGT. The CDR3 is made up of 15 amino acids.